This T cell receptor beta chain came from a study of monozygotic twins with inflammatory bowel disease. After re-calling the 5' RACE reads, TCRdb lists one entry per CDR3 protein, DNA absent. The table lists 40,000 to 45,000 distinct CDR3 sequences, with 5% to 6% in the top ten. Sample: blood. The TCR comes from a human donor with ulcerative colitis or Crohn's disease, or a healthy co-twin of an affected twin (not recorded which).

CDR3 in amino acids: CRGGTREDSYEQYF. The chain carries TRBV29-1 and TRBJ2-7; TCRdb indicates TRBD1, and absent DNA this call remains unverified. This CDR3 has 14 amino acids. The V gene's germline CDR1 is SQVTM and CDR2 ANQGSEA.